The rows below give T cell receptor beta chains drawn from one sample of a study of early T cells in non-severe SARS-CoV-2 infection. TCRdb re-called the 5' RACE reads through MiXCR, storing one row per CDR3 protein. The data hold 30,000 to 35,000 distinct CDR3 sequences, with more than 4% observed a single time. Sequencing was carried out using whole blood. The receptors originated from an adult who was a healthcare worker with PCR-confirmed SARS-CoV-2 infection or an uninfected control (not recorded which). CDR3s include the opening cysteine and the closing phenylalanine or tryptophan. The D gene is left open where the match is weak. The size field is filled for only some rows; it gives once, few, many or a size class.

cdr3_nt: TGTGCTAGCAGCTTCACAGGGGGCGGTAACGAAAAACTGTTTTTT
cdr3_aa: CASSFTGGGNEKLFF
j_call: TRBJ1-4
clone_size: many
d_call: TRBD1
v_call: TRBV7-7

cdr3_nt: TGTGCCAGCAGTCCACGAGGGGCAATTTATAGCTCCTACAATGAGCAGTTCTTC
cdr3_aa: CASSPRGAIYSSYNEQFF
j_call: TRBJ2-1
clone_size: many
d_call: -
v_call: TRBV25-1

cdr3_nt: TGTGCCAGCTCACTATCTGGATGGGGGACAGGGAATGGACTTACCCTTTACGAGCAGTACTTC
cdr3_aa: CASSLSGWGTGNGLTLYEQYF
j_call: TRBJ2-7
clone_size: many
d_call: TRBD1
v_call: TRBV18

cdr3_nt: TGTGCCAGTAAGGGCAACGCGGCTGGCTACACCTTC
cdr3_aa: CASKGNAAGYTF
j_call: TRBJ1-2
clone_size: many
d_call: -
v_call: TRBV19

cdr3_nt: TGCAGTGCTAGTGAGACTAGCCCGAATGAGCAGTTCTTC
cdr3_aa: CSASETSPNEQFF
j_call: TRBJ2-1
clone_size: many
d_call: TRBD2
v_call: TRBV20-1

cdr3_nt: TGTGCCAGCAGTTACAGAGAGAGCGACGAGCAGTACTTC
cdr3_aa: CASSYRESDEQYF
j_call: TRBJ2-7
clone_size: many
d_call: -
v_call: TRBV12-3/TRBV12-4

cdr3_nt: TGTGCCAGCAGCTTGAAGGGTTCTAACTATGGCTACACCTTC
cdr3_aa: CASSLKGSNYGYTF
j_call: TRBJ1-2
clone_size: many
d_call: -
v_call: TRBV5-6

cdr3_nt: TGCGCCAGCAGCTCCGGCCTGGGTGATTCACCCCTCCACTTT
cdr3_aa: CASSSGLGDSPLHF
j_call: TRBJ1-6
clone_size: few
d_call: -
v_call: TRBV5-1

cdr3_nt: TGCGCCAGCAGCCAAGAGCCGGCTAGCGGGAGGCCCAACTCCTACGAGCAGTACTTC
cdr3_aa: CASSQEPASGRPNSYEQYF
j_call: TRBJ2-7
clone_size: many
d_call: TRBD2
v_call: TRBV4-1

cdr3_nt: TGTGCCAGCAGCTTCTCCAGGGGGCTAGGAGGGGCCAACGTCCTGGCTTTC
cdr3_aa: CASSFSRGLGGANVLAF
j_call: TRBJ2-6
clone_size: many
d_call: TRBD1
v_call: TRBV7-2

cdr3_nt: TGTGCCAGCACCCTCGGGACCCCCCTCGGGGAGCTGTTTTTT
cdr3_aa: CASTLGTPLGELFF
j_call: TRBJ2-2
clone_size: many
d_call: -
v_call: TRBV12-3/TRBV12-4

cdr3_nt: TGTGCCAGCAGCTCGATGGCCCCCTCGGGAGCTTTCTTT
cdr3_aa: CASSSMAPSGAFF
j_call: TRBJ1-1
clone_size: -
d_call: -
v_call: TRBV7-2

cdr3_nt: TGTGCCAGCAGTGAGAATCCATCCCTAGCGGGAGGGTACGTGAGTGAGCAGTACTTC
cdr3_aa: CASSENPSLAGGYVSEQYF
j_call: TRBJ2-7
clone_size: -
d_call: TRBD2
v_call: TRBV6-5